The clone carrying this T cell receptor beta chain was seen once. The CDR3 is 15 amino acids. Trimming cost V 5 bases and J 8 bases, with 18 bases left between them. CDR1 and CDR2 (germline): SGHDN, FVKESK. This record belongs to a study of T cell changes during pregnancy in multiple sclerosis. Produced via immunoSEQ multiplex PCR; TCRdb's table is partial and in-frame only. The data show about 70,000 clones, with about 90% seen just once and about 2.1% held by the top ten. This material consisted of peripheral blood, taken in the first trimester of pregnancy. This sequence was found in a female donor with multiple sclerosis, enrolled in a pregnancy study. J is TRBJ1-4 and V is TRBV14, with D perhaps matching TRBD1 (5 bases). The CDR3 loop reads CASSYRLSGEEKLFF. CDR3 nucleotide sequence: TGTGCCAGCAGCTATAGGCTATCGGGGGAGGAAAAACTGTTTTTT.